Included here is one T cell receptor beta chain sequence, with context. Germline V CDR1 and CDR2: SGHRS, YFSETQ. The V segment lost 4 bases and the J segment 4 bases; nucleotides outside the gene matches: 4. CDR3 length equals 14 residues. The sample is drawn from a study of cytomegalovirus exposure and HLA in healthy donors. In the PCR, 60 Vbeta and 13 Jbeta primers were used. Produced via immunoSEQ multiplex PCR; TCRdb's table is partial and in-frame only. The table lists around 170,000 clones, 65% to 75% of them singletons. This sequence was found in a girl aged 5-17 years in good health and CMV-seronegative. V and J are TRBV5-1 and TRBJ1-4, with 7 bases aligning to TRBD1. The sample consisted of PBMCs. This CDR3 reads CASSGGQFNEKLFF. The CDR3 DNA follows: TGCGCCAGCAGCGGGGGACAGTTTAATGAAAAACTGTTTTTT.